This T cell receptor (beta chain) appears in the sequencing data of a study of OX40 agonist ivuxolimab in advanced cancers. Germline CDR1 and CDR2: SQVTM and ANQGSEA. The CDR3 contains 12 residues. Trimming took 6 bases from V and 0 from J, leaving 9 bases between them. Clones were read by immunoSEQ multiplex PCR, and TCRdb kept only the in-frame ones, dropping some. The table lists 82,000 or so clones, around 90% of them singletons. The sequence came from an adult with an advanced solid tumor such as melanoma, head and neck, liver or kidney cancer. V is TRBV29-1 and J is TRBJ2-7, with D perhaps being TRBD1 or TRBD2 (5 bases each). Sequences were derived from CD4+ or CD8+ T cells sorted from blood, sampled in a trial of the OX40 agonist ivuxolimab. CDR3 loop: CSVGDPSYEQYF. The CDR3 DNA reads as TGCAGCGTGGGGGACCCCTCCTACGAGCAGTACTTC.